The rows below give T cell receptor beta chains drawn from one sample of a study. One entry per CDR3 protein results from TCRdb running MiXCR on the RT-PCR reads. The top ten hold roughly 3.6% of the sample, which has more than 550,000 distinct CDR3 sequences, 12% to 15% seen once. Material: memory CD4+ T cells from blood. The receptors shown here come from a female donor in good health, serving as a healthy control. Both conserved end residues are part of each CDR3. The order of the fields is J gene, CDR3 length, clone size, D gene, V gene, CDR3 protein, CDR3 DNA. D genes are given only for firm matches. Clone size, where shown, is once, few, many, or a class for clones that have expanded.

TRBJ2-5 15 few . TRBV5-1 CASSIVGSPGETQYF TGCGCCAGCAGCATTGTCGGATCGCCTGGGGAGACCCAGTACTTC
TRBJ2-5 15 . . TRBV29-1 CSARGGLAVKETQYF TGCAGCGCCCGTGGGGGGCTAGCGGTCAAAGAGACCCAGTACTTC
TRBJ1-1 14 . TRBD1 TRBV3-1 CASSKQGIDTEAFF TGTGCCAGCAGTAAACAGGGGATTGACACTGAAGCTTTCTTT
TRBJ2-2 15 . TRBD1 TRBV9 CASSKNRGDTGELFF TGTGCCAGCAGCAAGAACAGGGGTGACACCGGGGAGCTGTTTTTT
TRBJ2-5 12 many . TRBV15 CATSRPPGTQYF TGTGCCACCAGCCGTCCTCCTGGGACCCAGTACTTC
TRBJ2-5 14 few TRBD1 TRBV20-1 CSARVPQGDETQYF TGCAGTGCTAGAGTTCCGCAGGGGGATGAGACCCAGTACTTC
TRBJ2-5 12 . . TRBV20-1 CSGGRYQETQYF TGCAGTGGTGGCAGATACCAAGAGACCCAGTACTTC
TRBJ2-3 15 few TRBD2 TRBV6-2/TRBV6-3 CATARTSGRTDTQYF TGTGCCACCGCCCGGACTAGCGGGAGGACAGATACGCAGTATTTT
TRBJ1-4 15 few . TRBV4-3 CASSQDLGRNEKLFF TGCGCCAGCAGCCAAGATCTTGGGCGGAATGAAAAACTGTTTTTT
TRBJ2-3 14 . TRBD2 TRBV20-1 CSASPAGGPDTQYF TGCAGTGCTAGTCCAGCGGGAGGGCCAGATACGCAGTATTTT
TRBJ2-1 16 . TRBD2 TRBV7-8 CASSLLAGVSYNEQFF TGTGCCAGCAGCCTCCTAGCGGGAGTATCCTACAATGAGCAGTTCTTC
TRBJ2-7 14 many TRBD1 TRBV6-6 CASSRPTGWAEQYF TGTGCCAGCAGTCGACCGACAGGGTGGGCAGAGCAGTACTTC
TRBJ1-2 15 few . TRBV15 CATSGGLVANYGYTF TGTGCCACCAGTGGGGGCTTGGTCGCTAACTATGGCTACACCTTC
TRBJ2-1 14 few TRBD2 TRBV20-1 CSARGLAGDLEQFF TGCAGTGCTAGGGGACTAGCGGGAGACCTTGAGCAGTTCTTC
TRBJ1-1 14 many . TRBV4-2 CASSQDWKNTEAFF TGTGCCAGCAGCCAAGATTGGAAGAACACTGAAGCTTTCTTT
TRBJ2-2 12 few . TRBV12-3/TRBV12-4 CASRLYTGELFF TGTGCCAGCAGATTGTACACCGGGGAGCTGTTTTTT
TRBJ1-4 15 few . TRBV7-9 CASSLGRPGDEKLFF TGTGCCAGCAGCTTAGGAAGACCCGGGGATGAAAAACTGTTTTTT
TRBJ2-7 14 many . TRBV4-3 CASSQQVGFYEQYF TGCGCCAGCAGCCAACAGGTCGGGTTCTACGAGCAGTACTTC
TRBJ2-3 18 . TRBD2 TRBV20-1 CSPLGRTSGGSYTDTQYF TGCAGTCCCTTAGGGAGGACTAGCGGGGGATCATACACAGATACGCAGTATTTT
TRBJ2-2 14 many TRBD1 TRBV5-1 CASREQGASGELFF TGCGCCAGCAGGGAGCAGGGGGCGTCCGGGGAGCTGTTTTTT
TRBJ1-1 14 . . TRBV15 CATTPGRTNTEAFF TGTGCCACTACGCCCGGGCGGACGAACACTGAAGCTTTCTTT
TRBJ2-7 18 many TRBD2 TRBV10-3 CAISEKGASGVSSDEQYF TGTGCCATCAGTGAAAAAGGAGCTAGCGGGGTGAGTTCCGACGAGCAGTACTTC
TRBJ1-5 15 few TRBD1 TRBV6-6 CASNPTGGGSQPQHF TGTGCCAGCAACCCGACAGGGGGAGGTTCCCAGCCCCAGCATTTT
TRBJ1-5 16 . TRBD1 TRBV24-1 CATSEGQRGGGQPQHF TGTGCCACCAGTGAGGGACAGAGGGGAGGGGGTCAGCCCCAGCATTTT
TRBJ2-4 13 . . TRBV10-3 CAISESRDRSLHF TGTGCCATCAGTGAGTCCCGTGACAGGTCTTTGCACTTC
TRBJ2-5 18 . TRBD2 TRBV5-1 CASRSGTSGGLTQETQYF TGCGCCAGCAGATCGGGGACTAGCGGGGGGCTAACTCAAGAGACCCAGTACTTC
TRBJ2-2 16 few TRBD1 TRBV6-1 CASSGDRGLRTGELFF TGTGCCAGCAGTGGAGACAGGGGGCTGAGAACCGGGGAGCTGTTTTTT
TRBJ2-5 14 few . TRBV5-1 CASSVLGPQETQYF TGCGCCAGCAGCGTCCTGGGGCCTCAAGAGACCCAGTACTTC
TRBJ2-7 15 many . TRBV29-1 CSVPESTGRVDEQYF TGCAGCGTTCCTGAGTCGACAGGCCGTGTCGACGAGCAGTACTTC
TRBJ1-2 16 many TRBD1 TRBV6-6 CASSTSGQGVNYGYTF TGTGCCAGCAGTACATCGGGACAGGGGGTTAACTATGGCTACACCTTC
TRBJ2-1 16 . TRBD2 TRBV20-1 CSARDPREGHYNEQFF TGCAGTGCTAGAGATCCCCGGGAGGGCCACTACAATGAGCAGTTCTTC
TRBJ1-1 14 many . TRBV7-2 CASRQTGMNTEAFF TGTGCCAGCAGACAGACAGGAATGAACACTGAAGCTTTCTTT
TRBJ2-1 14 few . TRBV7-2 CALQPGGMKDEQFF TGTGCCCTACAGCCAGGCGGGATGAAGGATGAGCAGTTCTTC
TRBJ2-7 15 . . TRBV10-3 CAISDGSTRTYEQYF TGTGCCATCAGTGATGGGTCGACACGTACCTACGAGCAGTACTTC
TRBJ1-2 14 few TRBD1 TRBV30 CAWSRTGATYGYTF TGTGCCTGGAGTCGGACAGGTGCCACCTATGGCTACACCTTC
TRBJ1-1 16 few . TRBV12-3/TRBV12-4 CASSLRRDWGNTEAFF TGTGCCAGCAGTTTAAGGCGGGACTGGGGGAACACTGAAGCTTTCTTT
TRBJ2-5 15 . TRBD2 TRBV5-1 CASRDLAGTQETQYF TGCGCCAGCAGGGACCTAGCGGGGACCCAAGAGACCCAGTACTTC
TRBJ2-7 15 many TRBD1 TRBV10-3 CAISEAQGEAYEQYF TGTGCCATCAGTGAGGCCCAGGGGGAAGCCTACGAGCAGTACTTC
TRBJ2-4 15 . . TRBV20-1 CSATSVGLAKNIQYF TGCAGTGCTACATCGGTGGGTTTAGCCAAAAACATTCAGTACTTC
TRBJ2-1 15 . TRBD2 TRBV7-2 CASSLGLVLTGEQFF TGTGCCAGCAGCCTAGGACTAGTTCTCACGGGTGAGCAGTTCTTC
TRBJ2-1 15 many . TRBV29-1 CSVAPTRASYNEQFF TGCAGCGTTGCGCCGACGAGGGCATCTTACAATGAGCAGTTCTTC
TRBJ1-4 14 few . TRBV7-9 CASSLGGVGEKLFF TGTGCCAGCAGCTTAGGCGGAGTGGGTGAAAAACTGTTTTTT
TRBJ1-4 16 . TRBD1 TRBV20-1 CSAVDRGQPTNEKLFF TGCAGTGCTGTGGACAGGGGGCAGCCAACTAATGAAAAACTGTTTTTT
TRBJ2-1 15 . TRBD2 TRBV20-1 CSARDLIAGYNEQFF TGCAGTGCTAGAGATCTTATAGCGGGTTACAATGAGCAGTTCTTC
TRBJ1-5 17 few TRBD1 TRBV29-1 CSVSVGPGGYSNQPQHF TGCAGCGTTTCGGTGGGTCCAGGGGGCTATAGCAATCAGCCCCAGCATTTT
TRBJ2-7 14 many TRBD1 TRBV4-2 CASSQVDRGPEQYF TGTGCCAGCAGCCAGGTAGACAGGGGGCCCGAGCAGTACTTC
TRBJ2-5 17 few TRBD2 TRBV3-1 CASSRITGTSDKETQYF TGTGCCAGCAGCCGGATCACCGGGACTAGCGATAAAGAGACCCAGTACTTC
TRBJ1-5 16 . TRBD1 TRBV6-2/TRBV6-3 CASSYWTGTANQPQHF TGTGCCAGCAGTTACTGGACCGGGACAGCCAATCAGCCCCAGCATTTT
TRBJ1-5 14 few TRBD1 TRBV20-1 CSAPRTGVDQPQHF TGCAGTGCTCCCAGGACAGGGGTGGATCAGCCCCAGCATTTT
TRBJ1-5 14 . . TRBV19 CASSMGDGNQPQHF TGTGCCAGTAGTATGGGGGACGGAAATCAGCCCCAGCATTTT
TRBJ1-5 13 few . TRBV12-3/TRBV12-4 CASTRGSNQPQHF TGTGCCAGCACACGGGGGAGCAATCAGCCCCAGCATTTT
TRBJ2-3 18 . . TRBV4-3 CASSQDGGGRSYGDTQYF TGCGCCAGCAGCCAAGATGGCGGCGGGCGGAGTTACGGGGATACGCAGTATTTT
TRBJ2-7 15 . TRBD1 TRBV3-1 CASSLQGATSYEQYF TGTGCCAGCAGCCTACAGGGGGCCACCTCCTACGAGCAGTACTTC
TRBJ1-5 15 few . TRBV7-2 CASSLNGGFNQPQHF TGTGCCAGCAGCCTAAACGGGGGCTTCAATCAGCCCCAGCATTTT
TRBJ2-1 15 few . TRBV20-1 CSARGLAVENNEQFF TGCAGTGCTAGAGGGCTAGCAGTCGAGAACAATGAGCAGTTCTTC
TRBJ2-3 17 few TRBD2 TRBV18 CASSPNSGTSTTDTQYF TGTGCCAGCTCACCCAACAGCGGGACTAGCACCACAGATACGCAGTATTTT